These T cell receptor beta chains were read from a single sample in a study of shared clonotypes between healthy human individuals. Method: immunoSEQ multiplex PCR; TCRdb's copy keeps in-frame clones and lacks some. The sample contains over a million clones, approximately 72% of which appear only once. The sample taken for sequencing was memory CD4+ T cells sorted from blood. Receptors originate from a man aged 18 to 35 in good health. The CDR3 runs from the conserved cysteine through the conserved F or W. D genes are given only for firm matches. For some rows the clone size is stated as once, few or many, or as a class when expanded; others skip it.

TRBV18	NA	NA	TRBJ1-6	TGTGCCAGCTCAACCAAAGGGGCAGAAAGTTCACCCCTCCACTTT	CASSTKGAESSPLHF
TRBV4-1	NA	NA	TRBJ1-1	TGCGCCAGCAGCCAAGAGCGGCGCACTGAAGCTTTCTTT	CASSQERRTEAFF
TRBV5-1	NA	NA	TRBJ1-2	TGCGCCAGCAGCTCGGGACTTTCCAACTATGGCTACACCTTC	CASSSGLSNYGYTF
TRBV7-2	TRBD1	NA	TRBJ2-7	TGTGCCAGCAGCTTAGCGACAGGGGGAGAATACGAGCAGTACTTC	CASSLATGGEYEQYF
TRBV10-1	TRBD2	NA	TRBJ2-3	TGCGCCAGCAGTGAGTCCAATAGCGGGGGGAGTTCAGATACGCAGTATTTT	CASSESNSGGSSDTQYF
TRBV5-1	TRBD2	NA	TRBJ2-7	TGCGCCAGCACCTCTAGCGGGACTTCCTACGAGCAGTACTTC	CASTSSGTSYEQYF
TRBV19	NA	NA	TRBJ1-2	TGTGCCAGTAGTATACAGGGAGCGTTGGGCTACACCTTC	CASSIQGALGYTF
TRBV7-9	NA	many	TRBJ2-7	TGTGCCAGCAGCCACGCCCAATCAACGACCTACGAGCAGTACTTC	CASSHAQSTTYEQYF
TRBV6-6	NA	NA	TRBJ2-5	TGTGCCAGCAGTTACTCGATCCAGGGCCAGACCCAGTACTTC	CASSYSIQGQTQYF
TRBV5-1	TRBD1	NA	TRBJ2-7	TGCGCCAGCAGCCCGTCAGGGGGACGCTACGAGCAGTACTTC	CASSPSGGRYEQYF
TRBV19	TRBD1	NA	TRBJ1-2	TGTGCCAGTAGGCAGACAGGGGCCGGCTATGGCTACACCTTC	CASRQTGAGYGYTF
TRBV7-9	TRBD1	NA	TRBJ1-1	TGTGCCAGCAGCCCAGGACAGGGACAGAACACTGAAGCTTTCTTT	CASSPGQGQNTEAFF
TRBV6-5	NA	NA	TRBJ1-5	TGTGCCAGCAGCAACGGCCAGAACCAGCATTTT	CASSNGQNQHF
TRBV14	NA	many	TRBJ2-2	TGTGCCAGCAGCCAGACCACCGGGGAGCTGTTTTTT	CASSQTTGELFF
TRBV7-8	NA	NA	TRBJ2-7	TGTGCCAGCAGCCAGCAGGGCTACGAGCAGTACTTC	CASSQQGYEQYF
TRBV6-6	NA	NA	TRBJ2-7	TGTGCCAGCAGTTCTTCCACGGCCCGGGACGAGCAGTACTTC	CASSSSTARDEQYF
TRBV9	TRBD1	NA	TRBJ2-1	TGTGCCAGCAGCGTGACGGGTGGACAGGGAGGCAATGAGCAGTTCTTC	CASSVTGGQGGNEQFF
TRBV6-1	NA	few	TRBJ1-2	TGTGCCAGCAGTATGGGGTACTATGGCTACACCTTC	CASSMGYYGYTF
TRBV15	TRBD1	NA	TRBJ1-2	TGTGCCACCAGCAGATCCCGTGAGACAGGGAACTATGGCTACACCTTC	CATSRSRETGNYGYTF
TRBV18	TRBD1	once	TRBJ1-6	TGTGCCAGCTCACCAAGGGACAGTTACATCAATTCACCCCTCCACTTT	CASSPRDSYINSPLHF
TRBV11-2	NA	NA	TRBJ2-7	TGTGCCAGCAGCACTACGGCAGCTGGGGGCTACGAGCAGTACTTC	CASSTTAAGGYEQYF
TRBV29-1	TRBD1	NA	TRBJ2-1	TGCAGCGTTTCCCGGGACAGATCATACAATGAGCAGTTCTTC	CSVSRDRSYNEQFF
TRBV4-1	NA	NA	TRBJ1-5	TGCGCCAGCAGCCAAGATCCGGGCAATCAGCCCCAGCATTTT	CASSQDPGNQPQHF
TRBV7-9	TRBD1	NA	TRBJ2-7	TGTGCCAGCAGCTTTCTTGGACAGGGGGCGACTGAGCAGTACTTC	CASSFLGQGATEQYF
TRBV2	NA	many	TRBJ1-6	TGTGCCAGCAGTTTTACAGCTTATAATTCACCCCTCCACTTT	CASSFTAYNSPLHF
TRBV7-9	NA	NA	TRBJ1-1	TGTGCCAGCAGCTCCCGAGTAGACAAGAACACTGAAGCTTTCTTT	CASSSRVDKNTEAFF
TRBV5-4	TRBD1	NA	TRBJ2-5	TGTGCCAGCAGCTTCCCGACAGGGCGCGGGGAGACCCAGTACTTC	CASSFPTGRGETQYF
TRBV30	NA	NA	TRBJ2-1	TGTGCCTGGAGTGTACTCAGGGCCAATGAGCAGTTCTTC	CAWSVLRANEQFF
TRBV6-5	TRBD2	NA	TRBJ2-7	TGTGCCAGCAGTTACAAGCGGGGCTACGAGCAGTACTTC	CASSYKRGYEQYF
TRBV5-1	NA	NA	TRBJ2-3	TGCGCCAGCAGCTTGGGAGACACAGATACGCAGTATTTT	CASSLGDTDTQYF
TRBV30	TRBD1	few	TRBJ2-1	TGTGCCTGGAAAAACAGGGGTCGGGCTCACAATGAGCAGTTCTTC	CAWKNRGRAHNEQFF
TRBV6-1	NA	NA	TRBJ1-5	TGTGCCAGCAGTGAATCTGCGAGCAATCAGCCCCAGCATTTT	CASSESASNQPQHF
TRBV10-1	NA	few	TRBJ1-2	TGCGCCGAGGGTAGGGGGTGCTACACCTTC	CAEGRGCYTF
TRBV28	NA	NA	TRBJ1-5	TGTGCCAGCATCAGTCCAGGGAATCAGCCCCAGCATTTT	CASISPGNQPQHF
TRBV5-6	NA	NA	TRBJ1-4	TGTGCCAGCAGCTTCCGTTACACTAATGAAAAACTGTTTTTT	CASSFRYTNEKLFF
TRBV28	NA	NA	TRBJ1-5	TGTGCCAGCAGTTTAACCCATCAGCCCCAGCATTTT	CASSLTHQPQHF
TRBV6-1	TRBD2	NA	TRBJ2-7	TGTGCCAGCACCCTAGGACGGGAGGCCTACGAGCAGTACTTC	CASTLGREAYEQYF
TRBV9	NA	NA	TRBJ2-6	TGTGCCAGCAGCGTAGTAGGTGGGGCCAACGTCCTGACTTTC	CASSVVGGANVLTF
TRBV2	TRBD1	NA	TRBJ2-2	TGTGCCAGCAGTTCCGGGACAGCGAACACCGGGGAGCTGTTTTTT	CASSSGTANTGELFF
TRBV11-2	NA	NA	TRBJ2-1	TGTGCCAGCAGCCCCCAGACAGGATCGAATGAGCAGTTCTTC	CASSPQTGSNEQFF
TRBV5-5	NA	NA	TRBJ1-3	TGTGCCAGCAGCCCGGCGGTCGGACTTCGCTCTGGAAACACCATATATTTT	CASSPAVGLRSGNTIYF
TRBV27	TRBD2	NA	TRBJ2-7	TGTGCCAGCAGATCCTCGGGGGGGAACGAGCAGTACTTC	CASRSSGGNEQYF
TRBV10-1	TRBD1	once	TRBJ1-4	TGCGCCAGCAGTCCCGGGACAGGGGGACTACGGACTAATGAAAAACTGTTTTTT	CASSPGTGGLRTNEKLFF
TRBV7-8	NA	NA	TRBJ1-2	TGTGCCAGCAGCCTCGCCGGAGGCAACTATGGCTACACCTTC	CASSLAGGNYGYTF
TRBV6-5	TRBD1	NA	TRBJ2-6	TGTGCCAGCAATGACAGGGGTACTGGGGCCAACGTCCTGACTTTC	CASNDRGTGANVLTF
TRBV2	NA	NA	TRBJ2-5	TGTGCCAGCAGTGATAGGCGGACTTCGGGAGAGACCCAGTACTTC	CASSDRRTSGETQYF
TRBV7-2	NA	NA	TRBJ2-7	TGTGCCAGCAGCTCTCATTACGAGCAGTACTTC	CASSSHYEQYF